These T cell receptor beta chains were read from a single sample in a study of PD-1 blockade in classical Hodgkin lymphoma. Repertoires were generated with immunoSEQ multiplex PCR, while TCRdb's copy carries only in-frame clones and drops some. The sample contains approximately 26,000 clones, around 86% of which appear only once. Sequences were derived from peripheral blood mononuclear cells (PBMCs), sampled before the second cycle of nivolumab. The receptors here all came from a human donor with classical Hodgkin lymphoma. Each CDR3 is given with its conserved first and last residue. Fields, in order: CDR3 DNA, CDR3 protein, D gene, V gene, J gene, clone size. D genes are given only for firm matches. Only some rows state a clone size, as once, few, many or a class for expanded clones.

TGTGCCAGCTCACTAAGCGGTAAAGGGGACTACGAGCAGTACTTC	CASSLSGKGDYEQYF	.	TRBV18	TRBJ2-7	.
TGCGCCAGCAGCCAAGCCGACTCGGGTGATAATCAGCCCCAGCATTTT	CASSQADSGDNQPQHF	.	TRBV4-1	TRBJ1-5	.
TGTGCCAGCAGCCCTCTAGCGGGAGAGACCCAGTACTTC	CASSPLAGETQYF	TRBD2	TRBV6-1	TRBJ2-5	.
TGTGCCAGCAGTGTTTTGTCGGGGAATTTCAATGAGCAGTTCTTC	CASSVLSGNFNEQFF	.	TRBV2	TRBJ2-1	.
TGTGCTAGTGGCAATCGTACAGGGGGCGAGGGTGGCTACACCTTC	CASGNRTGGEGGYTF	TRBD1	TRBV12-5	TRBJ1-2	once
TGCGCCAGCAGCCGGGGACAGGGTGACGAAAAACTGTTTTTT	CASSRGQGDEKLFF	TRBD1	TRBV5-1	TRBJ1-4	.
TGTGCCTGGAGTAGGAGTCCGACCTCCCCCCCGACCTTC	CAWSRSPTSPPTF	.	TRBV30	TRBJ1-2	.
TGTGCCAGCAGCTTAGGCATCGATTCACCCCTCCACTTT	CASSLGIDSPLHF	.	TRBV11-3	TRBJ1-6	medium-sized
TGTGCCAGCTCACCACCCGTCATCAACGTCCTGACTTTC	CASSPPVINVLTF	.	TRBV18	TRBJ2-6	once
TGTGCCAGCAGCTTCTCTGCCGGGAGGGCCCCACTCAATGAGCAGTTCTTC	CASSFSAGRAPLNEQFF	TRBD2	TRBV5-6	TRBJ2-1	.
TGTGCCAGCAGCTCGGGGCCCGGAGTGAGCAATCAGCCCCAGCATTTT	CASSSGPGVSNQPQHF	.	TRBV7-9	TRBJ1-5	.
TGTGCCAGCTCACCTTTCCTTGGTGAGAACACCGGGGAGCTGTTTTTT	CASSPFLGENTGELFF	.	TRBV18	TRBJ2-2	.
TGTGCCAGCAGTCCCGTGAGGGCAGAGACCCAGTACTTC	CASSPVRAETQYF	.	TRBV27	TRBJ2-5	.
TGTGCCAGCACCCGGGGGGCGGGAGATACGCAGTATTTT	CASTRGAGDTQYF	.	TRBV9	TRBJ2-3	.
TGTGCCTGGAGTGTACTTGGGGATGGGGGAGAGCAGTACTTC	CAWSVLGDGGEQYF	.	TRBV30	TRBJ2-7	.
TGTGCCAGCAGCGTCGACACCAACACTGAAGCTTTCTTT	CASSVDTNTEAFF	.	TRBV7-8	TRBJ1-1	medium-sized
TGTGCCATCAGCTCCGGGACTGATAATTCACCCCTCCACTTT	CAISSGTDNSPLHF	.	TRBV10-3	TRBJ1-6	.
TGTGCCAGCAGTTTATCGGGGAGGGGGGTTCCGGAGACCCAGTACTTC	CASSLSGRGVPETQYF	.	TRBV27	TRBJ2-5	.
TGTGCCAGCAGCTTAAGGACGGTCAATGAGCAGTTCTTC	CASSLRTVNEQFF	.	TRBV5-4	TRBJ2-1	.
TGTGCCAGCAGCTTAGGGCCGGGACTAGCGGGAGGCCAGGAGTTCTTC	CASSLGPGLAGGQEFF	TRBD2	TRBV7-2	TRBJ2-1	once
TGTGCCAGCAGTCTGGGACAGACGAACACCGGGGAGCTGTTTTTT	CASSLGQTNTGELFF	TRBD1	TRBV2	TRBJ2-2	.
TGCGCCAGCAGCTTCGGGAATAAAGAGACCCAGTACTTC	CASSFGNKETQYF	.	TRBV5-1	TRBJ2-5	.
TGTGCCAGCAGCTCTCCCCAATTCCAGGGTAGGCATGGCTACACCTTC	CASSSPQFQGRHGYTF	.	TRBV11-3	TRBJ1-2	.
TGTGCCAGCAGTTCCCCCTTAGGGTACAATGAGCAGTTCTTC	CASSSPLGYNEQFF	.	TRBV6-5	TRBJ2-1	.
TGTGCCAGCAGTGATAACCCCTCGTGGGGGAACACTGAAGCTTTCTTT	CASSDNPSWGNTEAFF	.	TRBV6-1	TRBJ1-1	.
TGTGCCAGCAGCTTAGTGGGTTCGGCGGGAGTTAACCACAATGAGCAGTTCTTC	CASSLVGSAGVNHNEQFF	TRBD2	TRBV7-2	TRBJ2-1	.
TGTGCCTGGATTCCCCGCCGGGACAGGGAATTCCTGAACACTGAAGCTTTCTTT	CAWIPRRDREFLNTEAFF	TRBD1	TRBV30	TRBJ1-1	.
TGTGCCAGCAGTTCGCCATTAGCGGGGGCCCGAGAGACCCAGTACTTC	CASSSPLAGARETQYF	TRBD2	TRBV6-5	TRBJ2-5	.
TGTGCCAGTAGTCCACAGGGGGGAACTGGAAACACCATATATTTT	CASSPQGGTGNTIYF	TRBD1	TRBV19	TRBJ1-3	.
TGTGCCAGCAGCAAAAGGACGGCTATCTATGGCTACACCTTC	CASSKRTAIYGYTF	.	TRBV21-1	TRBJ1-2	.
TGCGCCAGCAGAACTCTAGACGAGCAGTACTTC	CASRTLDEQYF	.	TRBV10-2	TRBJ2-7	.
TGTGCCAGCACTATAGTCCCGTTGGCTTCCTACGAGCAGTACTTC	CASTIVPLASYEQYF	.	TRBV6-4	TRBJ2-7	.
TGTGCCAGCAGCTTAGTGGGACAGGGGTATAGAGAGACCCAGTACTTC	CASSLVGQGYRETQYF	TRBD1	TRBV7-9	TRBJ2-5	.
TGTGCCAGCAGCTTCCTATTGGGAGAGACCCAGTACTTC	CASSFLLGETQYF	.	TRBV5-4	TRBJ2-5	.
TGTGCCAGCAGCATCCACAGGGTTTCGAGCACAGATACGCAGTATTTT	CASSIHRVSSTDTQYF	.	TRBV7-9	TRBJ2-3	few
TGTGCCAGCAGCGGACAGGGGCTCGAAGAGACCCAGTACTTC	CASSGQGLEETQYF	TRBD1	TRBV13	TRBJ2-5	.
TGTGCCAGCAGTTTATTCCAGGCGGGAGGGGCCAATGAGCAGTTCTTC	CASSLFQAGGANEQFF	TRBD2	TRBV28	TRBJ2-1	.
TGCGCCAGCAGCTTGGGAACCACAGGGGTGTACGGAGCTTTCTTT	CASSLGTTGVYGAFF	TRBD1	TRBV5-1	TRBJ1-1	.
TGTGCCAGCAGTGAATATACGGGCCTTCTAGGCCTCGAAAAACTGTTTTTT	CASSEYTGLLGLEKLFF	.	TRBV25-1	TRBJ1-4	.
TGTGCCAGCAGTGGCCGACTAGCGGGGAGGGAGACCCAGTACTTC	CASSGRLAGRETQYF	TRBD2	TRBV2	TRBJ2-5	.
TGTGCCAGCAGCCCAGACACGCCACAGCCCTATGGCTACACCTTC	CASSPDTPQPYGYTF	.	TRBV7-9	TRBJ1-2	few
TGTGCCAGCAAAGGCTTGGAGGGCGGGGTTCGAGAGACCCAGTACTTC	CASKGLEGGVRETQYF	.	TRBV27	TRBJ2-5	.
TGTGCCAGCAGCTTGGTTACAGTCACAGATACGCAGTATTTT	CASSLVTVTDTQYF	.	TRBV5-6	TRBJ2-3	.
TGCGCCAGCAGCTTGGCCGGGACAGCTAACTATGGCTACACCTTC	CASSLAGTANYGYTF	TRBD1	TRBV5-1	TRBJ1-2	.
TGTGCCAGCAGCCCGTTTTGGGGGGCCAATTCACCCCTCCACTTT	CASSPFWGANSPLHF	.	TRBV14	TRBJ1-6	.
TGCGCCAGCAGCTTGAGGGCACAGGGGGCGCGGAGGTACACTGAAGCTTTCTTT	CASSLRAQGARRYTEAFF	TRBD1	TRBV5-1	TRBJ1-1	.
TGTGCCAGCAGCGTAGCCCAGGGACGGGGCGGCTACACCTTC	CASSVAQGRGGYTF	.	TRBV9	TRBJ1-2	.
TGTGCCAGCTCACCGGGACTAGCGGGTGAGCAGTACTTC	CASSPGLAGEQYF	TRBD2	TRBV18	TRBJ2-7	.
TGCAGTGCTTGGGTTTCGGAGGGCTACACCTTC	CSAWVSEGYTF	.	TRBV20-1	TRBJ1-2	few
TGTGCCAGCAGCCGGCGGGGAGCTAGCACAGATACGCAGTATTTT	CASSRRGASTDTQYF	.	TRBV5-4	TRBJ2-3	.
TGTGCCAGCAGCAGGGGGGCCGGAGAGACCCAGTACTTC	CASSRGAGETQYF	.	TRBV2	TRBJ2-5	.